A single T cell receptor (beta chain) is shown here with its context. The sample belongs to a study of blood T cell repertoires in COVID-19. Profiled with immunoSEQ multiplex PCR; TCRdb holds only in-frame clones, not every one. The data hold around 280,000 clones, with 85% observed a single time. Germline CDR1 reads SGHRS; CDR2 reads YFSETQ. The CDR3 has 16 residues. The V and J ends lost 4 bases and 0 bases, in that order; junction bases with no gene match: 9. The sample was peripheral blood. The receptor was isolated from a woman aged 50 to 60 with active or convalescent COVID-19. The chain couples TRBV5-1 to TRBJ1-2; 7 bases align to TRBD1. CDR3 in DNA: TGCGCCAGCAGCCTGGGGACAGCTCGAGCTAACTATGGCTACACCTTC. This gives the protein CASSLGTARANYGYTF.